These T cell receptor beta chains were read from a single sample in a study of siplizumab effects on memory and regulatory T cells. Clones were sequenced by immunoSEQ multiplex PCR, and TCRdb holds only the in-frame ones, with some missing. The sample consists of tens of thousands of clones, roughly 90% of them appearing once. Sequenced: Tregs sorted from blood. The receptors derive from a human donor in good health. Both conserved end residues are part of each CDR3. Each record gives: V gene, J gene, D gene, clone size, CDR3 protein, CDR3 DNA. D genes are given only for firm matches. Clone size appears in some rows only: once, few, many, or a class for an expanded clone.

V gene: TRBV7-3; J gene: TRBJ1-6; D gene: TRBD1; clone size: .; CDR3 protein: CASGTGNSPLHF; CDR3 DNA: TGTGCCAGCGGGACAGGGAATTCACCCCTCCACTTT
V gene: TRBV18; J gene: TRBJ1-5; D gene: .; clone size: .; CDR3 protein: CASSDGSGQPQHF; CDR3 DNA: TGTGCCAGCTCAGATGGCTCCGGTCAGCCCCAGCATTTT
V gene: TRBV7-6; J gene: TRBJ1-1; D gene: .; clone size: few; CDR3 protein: CASSLSSRGNTEAFF; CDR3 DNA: TGTGCCAGCAGCTTATCATCCAGGGGGAACACTGAAGCTTTCTTT
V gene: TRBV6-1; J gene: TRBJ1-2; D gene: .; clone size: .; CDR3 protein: CASSEVRVGGYTF; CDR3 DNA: TGTGCCAGCAGTGAAGTCAGGGTTGGAGGCTACACCTTC
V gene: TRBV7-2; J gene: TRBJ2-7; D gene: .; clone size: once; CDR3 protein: CASSLLAYEQYF; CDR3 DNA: TGTGCCAGCAGCCTATTGGCCTACGAGCAGTACTTC
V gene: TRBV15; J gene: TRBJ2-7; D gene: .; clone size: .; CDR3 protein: CATSRDGTAGEQYF; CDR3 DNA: TGTGCCACCAGCAGAGATGGTACCGCGGGGGAGCAGTACTTC
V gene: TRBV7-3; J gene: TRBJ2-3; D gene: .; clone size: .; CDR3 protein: CASSLTGSGGGTQYF; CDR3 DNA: TGTGCCAGCAGCTTAACGGGTAGCGGAGGGGGTACGCAGTATTTT
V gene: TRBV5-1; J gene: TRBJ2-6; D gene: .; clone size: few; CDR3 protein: CASSSHSSGANVLTF; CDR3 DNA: TGCGCCAGCAGCTCCCATTCCTCTGGGGCCAACGTCCTGACTTTC
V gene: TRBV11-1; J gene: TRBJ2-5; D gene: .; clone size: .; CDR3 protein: CASSLAGGGVGETQYF; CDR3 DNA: TGTGCCAGCAGCTTAGCGGGCGGGGGCGTCGGAGAGACCCAGTACTTC
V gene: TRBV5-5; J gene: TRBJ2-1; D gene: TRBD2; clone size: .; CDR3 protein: CASSLVASGVYAEQFF; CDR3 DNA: TGTGCCAGCAGCTTGGTCGCTAGCGGGGTTTACGCGGAGCAGTTCTTC
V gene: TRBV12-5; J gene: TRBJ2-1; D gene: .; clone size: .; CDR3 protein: CASGSPPPGDNEQFF; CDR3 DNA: TGTGCTAGTGGTTCTCCACCCCCTGGGGACAATGAGCAGTTCTTC
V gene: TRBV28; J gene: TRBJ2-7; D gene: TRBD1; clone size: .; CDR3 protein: CASSWTGLNYEQYF; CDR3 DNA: TGTGCCAGCAGTTGGACAGGGCTGAACTACGAGCAGTACTTC
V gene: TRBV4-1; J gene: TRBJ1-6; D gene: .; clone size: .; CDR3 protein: CASSQDLSGSAYNSPLHF; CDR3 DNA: TGCGCCAGCAGCCAAGATTTATCAGGGTCGGCTTATAATTCACCCCTCCACTTT
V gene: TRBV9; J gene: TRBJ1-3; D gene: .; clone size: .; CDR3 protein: CASSVGGGNTIYF; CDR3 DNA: TGTGCCAGCAGCGTAGGGGGTGGAAACACCATATATTTT
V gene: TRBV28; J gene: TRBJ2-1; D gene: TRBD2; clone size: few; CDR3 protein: CASSFGPSGYNEQFF; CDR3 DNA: TGTGCCAGCAGTTTTGGGCCTAGCGGGTACAATGAGCAGTTCTTC
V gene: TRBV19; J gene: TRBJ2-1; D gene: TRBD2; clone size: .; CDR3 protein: CASSSPRTGGAYNEQFF; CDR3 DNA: TGTGCCAGTAGTAGCCCTCGGACCGGGGGGGCCTACAATGAGCAGTTCTTC
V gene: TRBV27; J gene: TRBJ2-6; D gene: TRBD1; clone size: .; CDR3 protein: CASSLQGAWGANVLTF; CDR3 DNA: TGTGCCAGCAGTCTACAGGGGGCGTGGGGGGCCAACGTCCTGACTTTC
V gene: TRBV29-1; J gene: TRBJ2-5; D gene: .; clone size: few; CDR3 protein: CSVAVTETQYF; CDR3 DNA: TGCAGCGTTGCGGTCACAGAGACCCAGTACTTC
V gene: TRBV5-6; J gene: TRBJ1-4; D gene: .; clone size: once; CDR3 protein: CASSFTGAGANEKLFF; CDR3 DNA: TGTGCCAGCAGCTTCACGGGGGCGGGAGCTAATGAAAAACTGTTTTTT
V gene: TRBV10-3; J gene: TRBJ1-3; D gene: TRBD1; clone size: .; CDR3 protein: CAIGRTGGTIYF; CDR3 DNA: TGTGCCATCGGAAGGACAGGGGGCACCATATATTTT
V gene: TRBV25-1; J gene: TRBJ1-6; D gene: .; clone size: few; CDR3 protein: CASSARRGRDSPLHF; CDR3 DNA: TGTGCCAGCAGCGCCCGTCGGGGGAGGGATTCACCCCTCCACTTT
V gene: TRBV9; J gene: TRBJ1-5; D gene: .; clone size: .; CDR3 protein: CASSVTGASNQPQHF; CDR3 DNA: TGTGCCAGCAGCGTTACGGGGGCTAGCAATCAGCCCCAGCATTTT
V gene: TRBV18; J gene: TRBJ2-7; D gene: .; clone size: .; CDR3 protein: CASSPPVGDEQYF; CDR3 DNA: TGTGCCAGCTCACCGCCGGTAGGGGACGAGCAGTACTTC
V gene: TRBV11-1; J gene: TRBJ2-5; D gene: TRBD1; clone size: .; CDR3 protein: CASSLGQGAETQYF; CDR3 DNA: TGTGCCAGCAGCTTAGGGCAGGGGGCAGAGACCCAGTACTTC
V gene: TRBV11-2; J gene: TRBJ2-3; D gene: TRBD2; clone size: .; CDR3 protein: CASSLGVAGGIDTQYF; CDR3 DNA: TGTGCCAGCAGCTTAGGGGTAGCGGGGGGTATAGATACGCAGTATTTT
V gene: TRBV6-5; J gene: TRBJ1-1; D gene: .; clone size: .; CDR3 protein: CASSPNSGWAFF; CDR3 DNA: TGTGCCAGCAGCCCTAACTCCGGATGGGCTTTCTTT
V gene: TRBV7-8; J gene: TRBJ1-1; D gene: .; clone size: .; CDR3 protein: CASSFPIGGMNTEAFF; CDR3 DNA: TGTGCCAGCAGCTTCCCAATTGGGGGAATGAACACTGAAGCTTTCTTT
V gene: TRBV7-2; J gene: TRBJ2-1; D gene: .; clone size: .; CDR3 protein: CASSLALGRQFF; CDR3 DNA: TGTGCCAGCAGCTTAGCGTTGGGACGCCAGTTCTTC
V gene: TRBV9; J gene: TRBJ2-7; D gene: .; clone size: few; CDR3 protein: CASSVALGVHTYEQYF; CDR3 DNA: TGTGCCAGCAGCGTAGCTCTGGGGGTCCATACCTACGAGCAGTACTTC
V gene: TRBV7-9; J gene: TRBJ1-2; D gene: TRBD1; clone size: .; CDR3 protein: CASSLGTGGRGYTF; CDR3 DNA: TGTGCCAGCAGCTTGGGGACAGGGGGCCGTGGCTACACCTTC
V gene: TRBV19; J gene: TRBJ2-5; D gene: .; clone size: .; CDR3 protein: CASSIPARGGETQYF; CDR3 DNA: TGTGCCAGTAGTATACCAGCGCGAGGTGGAGAGACCCAGTACTTC
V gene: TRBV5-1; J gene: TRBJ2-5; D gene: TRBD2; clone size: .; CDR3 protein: CASSPGEGETQYF; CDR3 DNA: TGCGCCAGCAGCCCGGGGGAGGGAGAGACCCAGTACTTC
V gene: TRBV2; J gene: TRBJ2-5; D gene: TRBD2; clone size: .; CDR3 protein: CASSGGEWTQYF; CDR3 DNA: TGTGCCAGCAGCGGGGGGGAGTGGACCCAGTACTTC
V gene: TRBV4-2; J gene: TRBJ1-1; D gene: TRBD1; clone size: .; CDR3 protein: CASSLGQGQGTEAFF; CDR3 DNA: TGTGCCAGCAGCCTGGGACAGGGCCAGGGCACTGAAGCTTTCTTT
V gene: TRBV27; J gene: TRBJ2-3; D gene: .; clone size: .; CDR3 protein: CASSLGLTRADTQYF; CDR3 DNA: TGTGCCAGCAGTTTGGGTCTTACTAGGGCAGATACGCAGTATTTT
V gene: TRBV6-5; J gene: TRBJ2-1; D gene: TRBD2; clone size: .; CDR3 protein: CASSYPSSGGATEQFF; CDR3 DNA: TGTGCCAGCAGTTACCCCTCTAGCGGGGGGGCCACTGAGCAGTTCTTC
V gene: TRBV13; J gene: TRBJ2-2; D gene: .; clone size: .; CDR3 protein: CASSSSRTGELFF; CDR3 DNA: TGTGCCAGCAGCTCCTCTAGAACCGGGGAGCTGTTTTTT
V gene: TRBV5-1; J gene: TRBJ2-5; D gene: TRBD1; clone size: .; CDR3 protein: CASRTGTGASQETQYF; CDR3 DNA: TGCGCCAGCCGAACCGGGACAGGGGCCTCCCAAGAGACCCAGTACTTC
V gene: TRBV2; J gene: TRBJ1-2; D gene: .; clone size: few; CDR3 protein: CASSARVRGYTF; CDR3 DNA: TGTGCCAGCAGTGCCCGGGTGCGGGGCTACACCTTC
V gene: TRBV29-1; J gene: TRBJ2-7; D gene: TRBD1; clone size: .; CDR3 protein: CSVGQGDEQYF; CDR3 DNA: TGCAGCGTTGGTCAGGGGGACGAGCAGTACTTC
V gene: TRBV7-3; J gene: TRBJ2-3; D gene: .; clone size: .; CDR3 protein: CASSPGAGRRADTQYF; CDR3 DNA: TGTGCCAGCAGCCCCGGGGCCGGGAGACGGGCAGATACGCAGTATTTT
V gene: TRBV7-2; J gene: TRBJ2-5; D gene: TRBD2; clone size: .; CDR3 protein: CASSLGLASWETQYF; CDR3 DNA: TGTGCCAGCAGCTTGGGACTAGCGTCTTGGGAGACCCAGTACTTC
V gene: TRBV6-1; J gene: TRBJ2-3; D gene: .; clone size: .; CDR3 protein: CASSEGVDTQYF; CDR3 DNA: TGTGCCAGCAGTGAAGGGGTGGATACGCAGTATTTT
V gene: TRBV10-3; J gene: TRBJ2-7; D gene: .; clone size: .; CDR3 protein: CAISPQGGDYEQYF; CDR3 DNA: TGTGCCATCAGTCCACAGGGGGGGGACTACGAGCAGTACTTC
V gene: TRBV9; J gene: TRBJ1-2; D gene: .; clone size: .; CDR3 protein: CASSVPGGYGYTF; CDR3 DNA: TGTGCCAGCAGCGTACCGGGGGGCTATGGCTACACCTTC